Each of the 17 T cell receptor beta chains below was sequenced from the same sample in a study of identical twins. In TCRdb, the 5' RACE reads were re-called with MiXCR into one record per CDR3 protein. The table shows 690,000 or so distinct CDR3 sequences, with 6.1% occurring only once. Sample: naive T cells sorted from blood. The source of these receptors is a man aged 18 to 30 in good health.

There are many counts of this clonotype. The rearrangement links TRBV5-1 to TRBJ2-6, with 7 bases that match TRBD1. The J segment lost 0 bases and the V segment lost 4 bases, leaving 7 bases of the junction unmatched. Per germline, CDR1 SGHRS and CDR2 YFSETQ. The CDR3 is 17 amino acids. The CDR3 region has the DNA TGCGCCAGCAGCCTAGGGACAGTTAACTCTGGGGCCAACGTCCTGACTTTC. Protein product: CASSLGTVNSGANVLTF. The full variable domain, in which reference TRBV5-1 and TRBJ2-6 provide the parts outside the CDR3, is KAGVTQTPRYLIKTRGQQVTLSCSPISGHRSVSWYQQTPGQGLQFLFEYFSETQRNKGNFPGRFSGRQFSNSRSEMNVSTLELGDSALYLCASSLGTVNSGANVLTFGAGSRLTVL.

This sequence joins TRBV6-5 and TRBJ2-1; D remains unclear. CDR1 and CDR2 (germline): MNHEY, SVGAGI. Trimming left V 2 bases short and J 4 bases short, with 12 bases between. This CDR3 is built from 15 residues. In DNA form, the CDR3 reads TGTGCCAGCAGTTACAGTCAGCTCGGATACAATGAGCAGTTCTTC. This codes for CASSYSQLGYNEQFF.

This clonotype was picked up many times. The CDR3 is CATSGGTTNEQFF. The CDR3 coding sequence is TGTGCCACCAGTGGTGGGACGACGAATGAGCAGTTCTTC. This chain links TRBV24-1 with TRBJ2-1, with D perhaps assigned TRBD1 or TRBD2 (5 bases each). The CDR3 has 13 amino acids. In germline, CDR1 is KGHDR, CDR2 SFDVKD. V was shortened by 5 bases and J by 7 bases, with 11 bases between the two germline ends.

This clonotype was recorded many times. The rearrangement joins TRBV4-2 to TRBJ2-1, with 7 nucleotides matching TRBD2. The V gene's germline CDR1 is LGHNA and CDR2 YNFKEQ. This CDR3 has 16 amino acids. V lost 1 base to trimming and J lost 8 bases; unmatched junction nucleotides: 11. The CDR3: CASSQGKWDYTHEQFF. The CDR3 region has the DNA TGTGCCAGCAGCCAAGGGAAGTGGGACTATACGCATGAGCAGTTCTTC.

This clonotype appeared a few times. J is TRBJ2-7 and V is TRBV28, with D uncertain. The CDR3 is made up of 13 amino acids. Deletions cut 7 bases from V and 2 bases from J, with 12 bases between. CDR1 MDHEN and CDR2 SYDVKM come from the germline V gene. CDR3 in amino acids: CASTGRQAYEQYV. The CDR3 region has the DNA TGTGCCAGCACAGGACGTCAAGCCTACGAGCAGTACGTC.

There are a few counts of this clonotype. The chain is built from TRBV7-2 and TRBJ2-3; 9 bases line up with TRBD2. V shed 6 bases, J shed 1 base, and the junction held 11 bases outside the gene matches. The CDR3 length is 17 residues. CDR1 is SGHTA, CDR2 FQGNSA, per germline. CDR3 DNA: TGTGCCAGCAGTCCTAGAGGCGGGAGGGCCGGCACAGATACGCAGTATTTT. It translates to CASSPRGGRAGTDTQYF.

At least ten counts were recorded for this clonotype. The chain uses TRBV12-3 or TRBV12-4 and TRBJ1-3; TRBD1 is a possible D gene (5 bases). The CDR3 totals 16 residues. Trimming left V 3 bases short and J 1 base short, with 13 bases between. In nucleotides, the CDR3 is TGTGCCAGCAGTTTTTGGGGGGGAGAATCTGGAAACACCATATATTTT. This codes for CASSFWGGESGNTIYF.

The gene calls are TRBV7-9 and TRBJ2-5; the D call may be TRBD1 or TRBD2 (5 bases each). The CDR3 consists of 14 residues. V was cut by 0 bases and J by 4 bases, with 9 bases left in between. Germline CDR1 reads SEHNR; CDR2 reads FQNEAQ (reference sequence). CDR3 nucleotide sequence: TGTGCCAGCAGCTTAGCTACCGGGACAGAGACCCAGTACTTC. Its translation: CASSLATGTETQYF.

This clonotype was observed many times. This chain links TRBV5-1 with TRBJ2-7; TRBD2 matches at 7 bases. CDR3 length: 14 residues. Germline lookup yields CDR1 SGHRS and CDR2 YFSETQ. With V trimmed by 0 bases and J by 5 bases, 5 bases remained unmatched. The CDR3 region has the DNA TGCGCCAGCAGCTTGGCTGGCGGGGGTGACGAGCAGTACTTC. Amino acids: CASSLAGGGDEQYF.

The rearrangement links TRBV12-3 or TRBV12-4 to TRBJ2-1; TRBD2 aligns across 10 bases. With V trimmed by 2 bases and J by 8 bases, 6 bases remained unmatched. This CDR3 has 15 amino acids. This CDR3 reads CASSLIAGGSDEQFF. CDR3 in DNA: TGTGCCAGCAGTTTAATAGCGGGAGGATCGGATGAGCAGTTCTTC.

This clonotype was observed many times. V is TRBV6-1 and J is TRBJ2-5; TRBD1 matches 8 bases. The CDR3 length is 15 residues. Germline trimming cut 0 bases from V and 5 bases from J; bases unmatched to any gene: 5. Germline V lookup: CDR1 MNHNS, CDR2 SASEGT. CDR3 protein: CASSEASRGLETQYF. The CDR3 DNA sequence: TGTGCCAGCAGTGAAGCTAGCAGGGGGCTGGAGACCCAGTACTTC.

At least ten counts were recorded for this clonotype. The V gene is TRBV12-3 or TRBV12-4, the J gene TRBJ2-1; 7 bases map to TRBD1. Trimming removed 4 bases from V and 3 bases from J; junction bases left unmatched: 6. This CDR3 contains 15 residues. DNA for the CDR3: TGTGCCAGCAGTTCCCTACGGACAGGCTACAATGAGCAGTTCTTC. Encoded protein: CASSSLRTGYNEQFF.

This clonotype was seen many times. The CDR3 reads CASSVRQGAYEQYF. The CDR3 nucleotides read TGCGCCAGCAGCGTACGACAGGGGGCCTACGAGCAGTACTTC. This chain joins TRBV5-1 and TRBJ2-7; 9 bases are shared with TRBD1. CDR1 is SGHRS, CDR2 YFSETQ, per germline. The CDR3 sequence is 14 residues long. The trim removed 4 bases at V and 2 bases at J, leaving 4 bases unmatched.

This clonotype came up many times. CDR3 nucleotide sequence: TGCAGTGCTAGGACAGTTAGTCAGCCCCAGCATTTT. Its translation is CSARTVSQPQHF. J is TRBJ1-5 and V is TRBV20-1; D might be TRBD1 (5 bases). This CDR3 is built from 12 residues. Trimming took off 3 bases at V and 6 bases at J, with 9 bases between the two ends. Germline values: CDR1 DFQATT, CDR2 SNEGSKA (reference sequence).

This clonotype appeared many times. The chain links TRBV27 to TRBJ2-7, with D perhaps matching TRBD1 or TRBD2 (6 bases each). The ends were cut back, 0 bases at V and 7 bases at J, with 16 bases in the middle. Germline CDR1 reads MNHEY; CDR2 reads SMNVEV (reference sequence). The CDR3 length is 15 residues. The CDR3: CASSLSPGGQLEQYF. CDR3 DNA: TGTGCCAGCAGTTTATCTCCCGGGGGACAATTAGAGCAGTACTTC.

This clonotype was seen more than once but under ten times. The chain has TRBV2 and TRBJ2-1; TRBD2 matches at 9 bases. V dropped 3 bases and J dropped 2; count of bases not matched to a gene: 2. The CDR3 runs to 15 residues. Per the germline V gene, CDR1 is SNHLY and CDR2 is FYNNEI. DNA of the CDR3: TGTGCCAGCAGTGAGCGGGAGGGTACCTACAATGAGCAGTTCTTC. Protein: CASSEREGTYNEQFF.

This clonotype occurred many times. This chain links TRBV20-1 with TRBJ2-5; D uncertain. Trimming stripped 3 bases from V and 2 bases from J, with 7 bases between. Germline V gene sequence: CDR1 DFQATT, CDR2 SNEGSKA (reference sequence). The CDR3 sequence is 12 residues long. The CDR3: CSARHGQETQYF. The CDR3 DNA follows: TGCAGTGCTAGGCATGGGCAAGAGACCCAGTACTTC.